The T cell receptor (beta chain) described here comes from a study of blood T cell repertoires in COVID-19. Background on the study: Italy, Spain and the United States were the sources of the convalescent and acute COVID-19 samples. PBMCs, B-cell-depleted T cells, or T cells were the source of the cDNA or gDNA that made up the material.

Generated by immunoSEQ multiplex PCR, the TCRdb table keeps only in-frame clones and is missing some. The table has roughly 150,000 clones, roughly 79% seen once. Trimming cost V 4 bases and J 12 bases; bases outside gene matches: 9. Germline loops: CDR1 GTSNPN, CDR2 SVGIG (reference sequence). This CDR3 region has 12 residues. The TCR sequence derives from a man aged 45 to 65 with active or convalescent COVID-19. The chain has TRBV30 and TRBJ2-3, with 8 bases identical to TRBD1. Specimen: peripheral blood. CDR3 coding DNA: TGTGCCTGGAACCCAAGGCAGGGGGCTCAGTATTTT. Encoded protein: CAWNPRQGAQYF. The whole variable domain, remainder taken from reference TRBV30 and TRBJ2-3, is SQTIHQWPATLVQPVGSPLSLECTVEGTSNPNLYWYRQAAGRGLQLLFYSVGIGQISSEVPQNLSASRPQDRQFILSSKKLLLSDSGFYLCAWNPRQGAQYFGPGTRLTVL.